Each of the 24 T cell receptor beta chains below was sequenced from the same sample in a study of blood T cell repertoires in COVID-19. The method was immunoSEQ multiplex PCR; TCRdb's version includes in-frame clones alone and lacks a portion of them. The sample lists about 270,000 clones; around 90% were seen once. The sample taken for sequencing was PBMCs or T cells enriched from blood (not recorded which). These receptors were collected from a man aged 40-49 years who had been exposed to COVID-19.

The rearrangement joins TRBV9 to TRBJ2-2, with 7 positions matching TRBD2. From germline, CDR1 is SGDLS and CDR2 YYNGEE. Trimming removed 4 bases from V and 5 bases from J; junction bases left unmatched: 5. This CDR3 region has 14 residues. Here the CDR3 DNA reads TGTGCCAGCAGCATGGGGGGGATTACCGGGGAGCTGTTTTTT. This gives the protein CASSMGGITGELFF. The full variable domain, completed using reference TRBV9 and TRBJ2-2, is DSGVTQTPKHLITATGQRVTLRCSPRSGDLSVYWYQQSLDQGLQFLIQYYNGEERAKGNILERFSAQQFPDLHSELNLSSLELGDSALYFCASSMGGITGELFFGEGSRLTVL.

The chain links TRBV7-9 to TRBJ2-5, with 10 bases that match TRBD1. From germline, CDR1 is SEHNR and CDR2 FQNEAQ (reference sequence). The junction had 8 bases not matched to a gene; V was cut back by 5 bases and J by 5 bases. The CDR3 is made up of 15 amino acids. Written as DNA, the CDR3 is TGTGCCAGCAGCGCCCGACAGGGGGCGAGGGAGACCCAGTACTTC. This sequence encodes CASSARQGARETQYF.

Turning to this clone: In the same sample, other DNA sequences code for this CDR3. The chain is built from TRBV10-3 and TRBJ2-1; D may be TRBD2 (6 bases). Germline V gene lookup returns CDR1 ENHRY and CDR2 SYGVKD. V lost 4 bases to trimming and J lost 6 bases, with 7 bases between them. The CDR3 is made up of 12 amino acids. CDR3 amino acids: CAISVGGNEQFF. CDR3 coding DNA: TGTGCCATCAGTGTCGGGGGCAATGAGCAGTTCTTC.

This chain joins TRBV5-6 and TRBJ2-1, with D possibly TRBD2 on 5 matching bases. The V end was cut by 4 bases, the J end by 4 bases, with 9 bases between. CDR1 and CDR2 (germline): SGHDT, YYEEEE. This CDR3 has 13 residues. The CDR3 nucleotides read TGTGCCAGCAGCCAACTAGAGTACAATGAGCAGTTCTTC. Encoded protein: CASSQLEYNEQFF.

This clone turned up a few times. The genes are TRBV11-2 and TRBJ2-7, with 7 bases identical to TRBD2. Germline CDR1 SGHAT, CDR2 FQNNGV. V was clipped by 1 base and J by 0 bases; unmatched bases: 9. CDR3 length: 17 residues. The CDR3: CASSLVGLAAHSYEQYF. Here the CDR3 DNA reads TGTGCCAGCAGCTTAGTCGGGCTAGCGGCCCACTCCTACGAGCAGTACTTC.

This clone was detected only once. The V call is TRBV6-5, the J call TRBJ2-7; D possibly corresponds to TRBD2 (5 bases). The CDR3 contains 16 residues. V was clipped by 1 base and J by 1 base, with 14 bases between them. From germline, CDR1 is MNHEY and CDR2 SVGAGI. CDR3 coding DNA: TGTGCCAGCAGTTACTTCCCCCGGGAAAAGTCCTACGAGCAGTACTTC. Protein sequence: CASSYFPREKSYEQYF.

This chain uses TRBV7-9 with TRBJ1-3, with D uncertain. Germline V gene lookup returns CDR1 SEHNR and CDR2 FQNEAQ (reference sequence). The CDR3 totals 13 residues. V lost 5 bases and J lost 0, with 5 bases in between. The CDR3 nucleotides are TGTGCCAGCAGCGCAGTCTCTGGAAACACCATATATTTT. The encoded protein is CASSAVSGNTIYF.

This chain connects TRBV4-1 to TRBJ2-2; TRBD1 agrees at 7 bases. Germline V gives CDR1 MGHRA, CDR2 YSYEKL. The CDR3 extends over 19 amino acids. J gave up 0 bases and V 0 bases, and 10 bases lay outside the gene matches. The CDR3 reads CASSQDSSLTGANTGELFF. As DNA, the CDR3 is TGCGCCAGCAGCCAAGATAGTAGCTTAACAGGGGCGAACACCGGGGAGCTGTTTTTT.

The sample holds a few counts of this clone. This sequence joins TRBV27 and TRBJ2-2; unclear D gene. The CDR3 spans 12 residues. Trimming pared 6 bases from V and 3 bases from J, leaving 5 bases between. Germline-derived CDR1 and CDR2 are MNHEY and SMNVEV (reference sequence). CDR3 bases: TGTGCCAGCAGCCATGACACCGGGGAGCTGTTTTTT. Translated, it gives CASSHDTGELFF.

CDR3 amino acids: CASSLGGPGRTEAFF. The DNA for the CDR3 is TGTGCCAGCAGCTTGGGAGGGCCAGGGAGGACTGAAGCTTTCTTT. The chain is built from TRBV7-9 and TRBJ1-1; the D gene is possibly TRBD1 (5 bases). The V end was cut by 3 bases, the J end by 5 bases, with 16 bases between. Per the germline V gene, CDR1 is SEHNR and CDR2 is FQNEAQ (reference sequence). This CDR3 has 15 residues.

The chain links TRBV19 to TRBJ1-6; 9 nucleotides line up with TRBD1. Unmatched junction bases numbered 6, after V lost 10 bases and J lost 5 bases. The CDR3 is 14 residues long. Germline V gene lookup returns CDR1 LNHDA and CDR2 SQIVND (reference sequence). The CDR3 DNA is TGTGCCACCCAGGACAGGGGTCATAATTCACCCCTCCACTTT. Residues: CATQDRGHNSPLHF.

As to this clone: Different DNA sequences within this sample yield the same CDR3. The chain carries TRBV27 and TRBJ2-5; 10 positions agree with TRBD1. Per germline, CDR1 MNHEY and CDR2 SMNVEV (reference sequence). This CDR3 comprises 14 residues. J lost 4 bases, V lost 4 bases, and 3 bases had no gene match. This chain's CDR3 is CASSSRTGGETQYF. For the CDR3, the DNA is TGTGCCAGCAGTTCCCGGACAGGGGGAGAGACCCAGTACTTC.

V and J are TRBV6-4 and TRBJ2-1; no firm D call. V lost 3 bases to trimming and J lost 4 bases, with 7 bases between them. Germline values: CDR1 MRHNA, CDR2 SNTAGT. This CDR3 spans 13 amino acids. The CDR3 reads CASSEETYNEQFF. CDR3 nucleotides: TGTGCCAGCAGTGAGGAGACTTACAATGAGCAGTTCTTC.

The V call is TRBV18, the J call TRBJ1-5; D is uncertain. The CDR3 totals 14 residues. The germline V gene has CDR1 KGHSH and CDR2 LQKENI. Trimming shortened V by 2 bases and J by 0 bases, and 5 bases separated the two germline ends. The CDR3 region is CASSPENSNQPQHF. The CDR3 coding sequence is TGTGCCAGCTCACCAGAGAATAGCAATCAGCCCCAGCATTTT. The full variable domain, completed using reference TRBV18 and TRBJ1-5, is NAGVMQNPRHLVRRRGQEARLRCSPMKGHSHVYWYRQLPEEGLKFMVYLQKENIIDESGMPKERFSAEFPKEGPSILRIQQVVRGDSAAYFCASSPENSNQPQHFGDGTRLSIL.

The V gene is TRBV24-1, the J gene TRBJ1-5, with D perhaps TRBD1 (6 bases). The CDR3 consists of 18 residues. The V gene's germline CDR1 is KGHDR and CDR2 SFDVKD. The V and J ends lost 4 bases and 5 bases respectively, with 23 bases between them. As DNA, the CDR3 is TGTGCCACCAGTGACTCGTGGGACACGGGCGGGTGGGATCAGCCCCAGCATTTT. Protein product: CATSDSWDTGGWDQPQHF.

The gene calls are TRBV28 and TRBJ2-7; 10 nucleotides align to TRBD1. This CDR3 spans 14 amino acids. Germline-derived CDR1 and CDR2 are MDHEN and SYDVKM. V lost 7 bases, J lost 0 bases, and 3 bases stayed unmatched. The CDR3 DNA reads TGTGCCAGCATGAGGACAGGGGGCTCCTACGAGCAGTACTTC. It translates to CASMRTGGSYEQYF.

The chain uses TRBV12-3 or TRBV12-4 and TRBJ2-7, with D unresolved. This CDR3 has 13 residues. V lost 5 bases, J lost 5 bases, and 13 bases lay in between. The CDR3 loop reads CASSPGRLNEQYF. CDR3 DNA: TGTGCCAGCAGTCCAGGCAGGTTAAACGAGCAGTACTTC.

With respect to this clone: Other nucleotide sequences from this sample produce the same CDR3. V and J are TRBV24-1 and TRBJ1-5; the D gene is possibly TRBD1 (5 bases). The germline V and J ends were trimmed by 2 bases and 1 base, with 8 bases remaining between them. The CDR3 runs 15 residues. Germline V gene data show CDR1 as KGHDR and CDR2 as SFDVKD. CDR3 sequence (DNA): TGTGCCACCAGTGATTCAGGGATCAGCAATCAGCCCCAGCATTTT. Its protein is CATSDSGISNQPQHF.

V and J are TRBV28 and TRBJ2-5, with TRBD2 identical over 7 bases. V shed 5 bases and J 4 bases; nucleotides not matched to a gene: 4. The CDR3 is 13 residues long. Germline assignment: CDR1 MDHEN and CDR2 SYDVKM. The CDR3 DNA reads as TGTGCCAGCAGTGGGACGGGGGGAGAGACCCAGTACTTC. This sequence encodes CASSGTGGETQYF.

The chain employs TRBV12-5 and TRBJ1-5; D is uncertain. Germline CDR1 is LGHNT and CDR2 is FRNRAP. Trimming removed 3 bases at V and 10 bases at J, with 13 bases between. The CDR3 totals 13 residues. The CDR3 DNA reads as TGTGCTAGTGGTTTCGGGGTTTCGGAACCCCAGCATTTT. Amino acids: CASGFGVSEPQHF.

This chain uses TRBV18 with TRBJ1-5; TRBD1 agrees at 10 bases. Germline CDR1 is KGHSH and CDR2 is LQKENI. This CDR3 spans 15 amino acids. J gave up 6 bases and V 4 bases, and 6 bases lay outside the gene matches. The CDR3 spells CASSLGQGGSQPQHF. CDR3 in DNA: TGTGCCAGCTCACTCGGACAGGGGGGAAGTCAGCCCCAGCATTTT. The full variable domain, completed using reference TRBV18 and TRBJ1-5, is NAGVMQNPRHLVRRRGQEARLRCSPMKGHSHVYWYRQLPEEGLKFMVYLQKENIIDESGMPKERFSAEFPKEGPSILRIQQVVRGDSAAYFCASSLGQGGSQPQHFGDGTRLSIL.

The V gene is TRBV30, the J gene TRBJ1-2; 8 bases fit TRBD1. This CDR3 is built from 14 residues. J gave up 8 bases and V 0 bases, and 8 bases lay outside the gene matches. CDR1 and CDR2 from the germline V gene are GTSNPN and SVGIG (reference sequence). CDR3 in amino acids: CAWSVRPGGWGYTF. CDR3 sequence (DNA): TGTGCCTGGAGTGTACGTCCAGGGGGCTGGGGCTACACCTTC.

The V gene is TRBV4-1, the J gene TRBJ1-3; D is ambiguous. The CDR3 has 16 amino acids. V was cut by 0 bases and J by 4 bases, with 13 bases left in between. Germline V gives CDR1 MGHRA, CDR2 YSYEKL. CDR3 region: CASSQDWRVSGNTIYF. The DNA of the CDR3 is TGCGCCAGCAGCCAAGATTGGAGGGTCTCCGGAAACACCATATATTTT.

V gene TRBV7-2 combines with J gene TRBJ2-7; D is uncertain. The CDR3 contains 16 residues. Trimming shortened V by 3 bases and J by 0 bases, and 15 bases separated the two germline ends. Looked up from germline, CDR1 is SGHTA and CDR2 is FQGNSA. The CDR3 nucleotides read TGTGCCAGCAGCTTCGGCGGCCCATCGAGCTCCTACGAGCAGTACTTC. Amino acids: CASSFGGPSSSYEQYF.